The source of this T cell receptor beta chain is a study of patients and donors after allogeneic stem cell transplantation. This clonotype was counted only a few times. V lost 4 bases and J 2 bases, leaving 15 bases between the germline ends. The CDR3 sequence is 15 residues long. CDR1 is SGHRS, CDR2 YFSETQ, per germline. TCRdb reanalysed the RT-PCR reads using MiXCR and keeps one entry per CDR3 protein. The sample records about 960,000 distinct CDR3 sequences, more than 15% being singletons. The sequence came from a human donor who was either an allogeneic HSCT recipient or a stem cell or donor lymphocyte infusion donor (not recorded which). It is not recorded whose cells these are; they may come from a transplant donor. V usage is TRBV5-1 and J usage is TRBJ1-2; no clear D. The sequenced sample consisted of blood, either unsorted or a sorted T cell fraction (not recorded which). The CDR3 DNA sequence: TGCGCCAGCAGCCTAGATGCGCGAATAAACTATGGCTACACCTTC. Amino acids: CASSLDARINYGYTF. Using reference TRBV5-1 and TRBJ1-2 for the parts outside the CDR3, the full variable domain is KAGVTQTPRYLIKTRGQQVTLSCSPISGHRSVSWYQQTPGQGLQFLFEYFSETQRNKGNFPGRFSGRQFSNSRSEMNVSTLELGDSALYLCASSLDARINYGYTFGSGTRLTVV.